This T cell receptor beta chain was sequenced in a study of cytotoxic CD8 clonotypes in ibrutinib-treated CLL. Study-wide background: Roughly 10 relapsed/refractory, about 14 treatment-naive; roughly 18 IGHV unmutated. The taking of response samples occurred after a median around 11 months of treatment, with a range of 6 to 36.

TCRdb's copy holds only in-frame clones and misses some; the assay was immunoSEQ multiplex PCR. The data contain 12,000 or so clones, 60% to 80% of them singletons. The length of the CDR3 is 17 residues. With 5 bases clipped from V and 7 bases from J, the junction kept 14 bases outside the gene matches. The germline CDR1 and CDR2 sequences are MNHEY and SMNVEV (reference sequence). This receptor was taken from a human donor with chronic lymphocytic leukemia. The sequencing used PBMCs, collected before ibrutinib treatment. V usage is TRBV27 and J usage is TRBJ1-6; 7 bases align to TRBD1. This chain's CDR3 is CASSTYAGGIWNSPLHF. CDR3 coding DNA: TGTGCCAGCAGTACATACGCAGGGGGGATATGGAATTCACCCCTCCACTTT.